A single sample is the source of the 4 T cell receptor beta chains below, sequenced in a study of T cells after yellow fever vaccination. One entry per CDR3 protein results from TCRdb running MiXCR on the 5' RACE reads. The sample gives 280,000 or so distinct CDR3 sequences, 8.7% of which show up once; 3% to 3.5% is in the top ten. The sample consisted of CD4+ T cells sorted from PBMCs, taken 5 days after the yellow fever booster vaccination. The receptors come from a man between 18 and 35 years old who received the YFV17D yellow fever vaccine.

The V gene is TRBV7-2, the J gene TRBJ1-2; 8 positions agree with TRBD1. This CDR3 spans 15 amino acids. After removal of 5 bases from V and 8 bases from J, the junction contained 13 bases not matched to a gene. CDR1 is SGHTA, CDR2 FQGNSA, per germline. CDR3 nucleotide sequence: TGTGCCAGCAGCCCCTATCGGACAGGGACGCACGGCTACACCTTC. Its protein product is CASSPYRTGTHGYTF.

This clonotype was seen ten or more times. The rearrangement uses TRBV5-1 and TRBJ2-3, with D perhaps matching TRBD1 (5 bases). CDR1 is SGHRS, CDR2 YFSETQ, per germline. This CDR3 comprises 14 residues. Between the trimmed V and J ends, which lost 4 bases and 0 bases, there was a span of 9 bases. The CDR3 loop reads CASSGQPSTDTQYF. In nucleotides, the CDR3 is TGCGCCAGCAGCGGACAACCTAGCACAGATACGCAGTATTTT.

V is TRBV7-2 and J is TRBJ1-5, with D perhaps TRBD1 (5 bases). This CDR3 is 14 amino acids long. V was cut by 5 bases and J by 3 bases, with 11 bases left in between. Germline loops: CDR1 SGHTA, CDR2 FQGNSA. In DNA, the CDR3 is TGTGCCAGCAGCCATGGGGGTACCAATCAGCCCCAGCATTTT. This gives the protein CASSHGGTNQPQHF.

This chain's CDR3 is CASSAQTRGGYTF. The DNA of the CDR3 is TGTGCCAGCAGCGCACAGACCCGAGGTGGCTACACCTTC. The chain joins TRBV9 to TRBJ1-2; no definite D call. Trimming pared 3 bases from V and 7 bases from J, leaving 13 bases between. Looked up from germline, CDR1 is SGDLS and CDR2 is YYNGEE. This CDR3 comprises 13 residues. Drawing the rest from reference TRBV9 and TRBJ1-2, the complete variable domain is DSGVTQTPKHLITATGQRVTLRCSPRSGDLSVYWYQQSLDQGLQFLIQYYNGEERAKGNILERFSAQQFPDLHSELNLSSLELGDSALYFCASSAQTRGGYTFGSGTRLTVV.